The 10 T cell receptor beta chains given below trace back to one sample, sequenced in a study of T cells in narcolepsy. Measured with immunoSEQ multiplex PCR; TCRdb has only the in-frame clones, and not every one. The table lists about 36,000 clones, roughly four fifths of them singletons, with over 2% in the top ten. The sample taken for sequencing was memory (CD45RA-) CD4+ T cells from blood. The receptors stem from a human donor in good health.

This clone has only one observation. CDR3 sequence reads: CASSFGGSTDTQYF. The CDR3 nucleotides are TGCGCCAGCAGCTTTGGCGGAAGCACAGATACGCAGTATTTT. V is TRBV5-1 and J is TRBJ2-3, with unresolved D. The germline CDR1 and CDR2 sequences are SGHRS and YFSETQ. The CDR3 consists of 14 residues. The germline V and J ends were trimmed by 2 bases and 0 bases, with 7 bases remaining between them.

The chain recombines TRBV11-2 with TRBJ2-1; 7 nucleotides agree with TRBD2. Germline-derived CDR1 and CDR2 are SGHAT and FQNNGV. V lost 5 bases and J lost 10; bases outside the gene matches: 20. This CDR3 is 17 amino acids long. The CDR3 nucleotides are TGTGCCAGCAGCCCCTGGCGGGGAGGAGGGAGGGCGTACGAGCAGTTCTTC. Translated, it gives CASSPWRGGGRAYEQFF.

This clone has only one observation. V gene TRBV18 combines with J gene TRBJ2-7, with 7 positions matching TRBD1. V trimming: 0 bases; J trimming: 5 bases; junction bases outside the gene matches: 7. CDR3 length equals 15 residues. In germline, CDR1 is KGHSH, CDR2 LQKENI. The CDR3 loop reads CASSPPIWTGNEQYF. CDR3 DNA sequence: TGTGCCAGCTCACCACCAATCTGGACAGGCAACGAGCAGTACTTC.

The rearrangement links TRBV19 to TRBJ1-4; 8 bases map to TRBD1. V dropped 3 bases and J dropped 4; count of bases not matched to a gene: 7. CDR1 LNHDA and CDR2 SQIVND come from the germline V gene (reference sequence). The CDR3 consists of 16 residues. CDR3 region: CASSIQGAVGNEKLFF. DNA of the CDR3: TGTGCCAGTAGTATCCAGGGGGCGGTTGGTAATGAAAAACTGTTTTTT.

This clone appeared once. The chain joins TRBV12-5 to TRBJ2-5; D unresolved. Germline V gives CDR1 LGHNT, CDR2 FRNRAP. The CDR3 length is 13 residues. The V end was cut by 5 bases, the J end by 5 bases, with 12 bases between. CDR3 region: CASGPGLSETQYF. The CDR3 nucleotides read TGTGCTAGTGGTCCCGGTCTCAGCGAGACCCAGTACTTC. The whole variable domain, filled in from reference TRBV12-5 and TRBJ2-5, reads DARVTQTPRHKVTEMGQEVTMRCQPILGHNTVFWYRQTMMQGLELLAYFRNRAPLDDSGMPKDRFSAEMPDATLATLKIQPSEPRDSAVYFCASGPGLSETQYFGPGTRLLVL.

This chain links TRBV6-5 with TRBJ1-5; TRBD1 aligns across 8 bases. The CDR3 length is 15 residues. V was pared by 4 bases and J by 3 bases, with 5 bases of the junction left unmatched. From germline, CDR1 is MNHEY and CDR2 SVGAGI. The CDR3, as DNA: TGTGCCAGCAGTTGGTCAGGGGGCGACAATCAGCCCCAGCATTTT. Residues: CASSWSGGDNQPQHF.

This chain uses TRBV5-1 with TRBJ2-1; TRBD1 is a possible D gene (5 bases). CDR1 and CDR2 (germline): SGHRS, YFSETQ. This CDR3 is 18 amino acids long. The V end was cut by 4 bases, the J end by 0 bases, with 20 bases between. DNA of the CDR3: TGCGCCAGCAGCCAGGGCCTTAGGCCGTCCAGCTCCTACAATGAGCAGTTCTTC. Translated, it gives CASSQGLRPSSSYNEQFF.

The chain links TRBV5-6 to TRBJ2-5; tentatively, D is TRBD2 (6 bases). The CDR3 spans 14 residues. Trimming removed 4 bases from V and 5 bases from J, with 15 bases in between. The germline V gene encodes CDR1 SGHDT and CDR2 YYEEEE. As DNA, the CDR3 is TGTGCCAGCAGCACGGAGGGACTCAAGGAGACCCAGTACTTC. Translated: CASSTEGLKETQYF.

CDR3 region: CAWSVRGSYNEQFF. The CDR3 coding sequence is TGTGCCTGGAGTGTACGGGGCTCCTACAATGAGCAGTTCTTC. The rearrangement joins TRBV30 to TRBJ2-1; possibly TRBD2 for D (5 bases). Germline V gene sequence: CDR1 GTSNPN, CDR2 SVGIG (reference sequence). This CDR3 region has 14 residues. V was cut by 0 bases and J by 0 bases, with 6 bases left in between.

The table lists this clone with a few counts. The chain couples TRBV5-6 to TRBJ2-3; D ambiguous. The CDR3 is 16 amino acids. CDR1 is SGHDT and CDR2 is YYEEEE in the germline V gene. V was trimmed by 1 base and J by 0 bases, leaving 12 bases between them. The CDR3 nucleotides are TGTGCCAGCAGCTTGATGGCAAACCCTAGCACAGATACGCAGTATTTT. Translation gives CASSLMANPSTDTQYF.